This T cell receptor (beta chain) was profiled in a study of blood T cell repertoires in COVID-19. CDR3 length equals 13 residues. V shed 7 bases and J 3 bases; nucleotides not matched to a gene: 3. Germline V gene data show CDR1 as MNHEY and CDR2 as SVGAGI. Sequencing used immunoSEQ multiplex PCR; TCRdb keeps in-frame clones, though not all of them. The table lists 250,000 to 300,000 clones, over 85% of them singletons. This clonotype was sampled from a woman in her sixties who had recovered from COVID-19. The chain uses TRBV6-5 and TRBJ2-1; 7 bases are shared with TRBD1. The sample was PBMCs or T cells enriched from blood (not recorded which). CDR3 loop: CASIPGGYNEQFF. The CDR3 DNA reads TGTGCCAGCATCCCAGGGGGCTACAATGAGCAGTTCTTC.